The rows below give T cell receptor beta chains drawn from one sample of a study of blood T cell repertoires in COVID-19. Assay used: immunoSEQ multiplex PCR; TCRdb lists only in-frame clones, some missing. Seen here are some 110,000 clones, 70% to 85% observed once, and the top ten hold about 2.5%. Input material: peripheral blood. The origin of the receptors is a man aged 45-65 years with acute or convalescent COVID-19. Both conserved end residues are part of each CDR3. D genes are given only for firm matches. For some rows the clone size is stated as once, few or many, or as a class when expanded; others skip it.

TRBV2	.	TRBD1	TRBJ1-2	TGTGCCAGCAGTCTCCGGACAGGTGGCTACACCTTC	CASSLRTGGYTF
TRBV6-5	.	.	TRBJ1-4	TGTGCCAGCAGTCCTCGACAGGCGCCTAATGAAAAACTGTTTTTT	CASSPRQAPNEKLFF
TRBV6-6	.	.	TRBJ1-1	TGTGCCAGCAGCTCCCCCTCAGGGGCTTTCTTT	CASSSPSGAFF
TRBV5-1	once	.	TRBJ2-5	TGCGCCAGCAGCTTGGAGTCGGGGGAAGAGACCCAGTACTTC	CASSLESGEETQYF
TRBV14	once	.	TRBJ2-3	TGTGCCAGCAGCCAAGGCCAGGGAAGCGCAGATACGCAGTATTTT	CASSQGQGSADTQYF
TRBV5-1	.	.	TRBJ1-5	TGCGCCAGCAGCCCCGGGGCAGGGGTCAATCAGCCCCAGCATTTT	CASSPGAGVNQPQHF
TRBV7-9	.	TRBD1	TRBJ1-1	TGTGCCAGCAGCTTCGGGACAGCGAACACTGAAGCTTTCTTT	CASSFGTANTEAFF
TRBV9	.	TRBD2	TRBJ2-3	TGTGCCAGCAGCGCCGCCAGGACTAGCGCATCTAGCACAGATACGCAGTATTTT	CASSAARTSASSTDTQYF
TRBV6-5	.	.	TRBJ2-1	TGTGCCACAGCTAGGCAGGGCGGTCCGGATGAGCAGTTCTTC	CATARQGGPDEQFF
TRBV19	.	.	TRBJ2-3	TGTGCCAGTAGTATCGCCTATAGCACAGATACGCAGTATTTT	CASSIAYSTDTQYF
TRBV7-8	.	TRBD1	TRBJ1-5	TGTGCCAGCAGCCCCTGGACAGGGTCGGGCAATCAGCCCCAGCATTTT	CASSPWTGSGNQPQHF
TRBV3-1/TRBV3-2	.	.	TRBJ2-5	TGTGCCAGCAGCCAAGGGGGGGGGCAGGAGACCCAGTACTTC	CASSQGGGQETQYF
TRBV3-1/TRBV3-2	.	TRBD2	TRBJ2-1	TGTGCCAGCAGCCCGGGACTAGCTGCCCTCAATGAGCAGTTCTTC	CASSPGLAALNEQFF
TRBV11-2	few	.	TRBJ1-1	TGTGCCAGCAGCCCAACGGGCAGGGCGAACACTGAAGCTTTCTTT	CASSPTGRANTEAFF
TRBV24-1	.	TRBD2	TRBJ2-1	TGTGCCACCAGTGATCACACTCGGACTAGCGCCAATGAGCAGTTCTTC	CATSDHTRTSANEQFF
TRBV11-2	.	.	TRBJ1-3	TGTGCCAGCAGCTTAGTTGGGGGCCGCTCTGGAAACACCATATATTTT	CASSLVGGRSGNTIYF
TRBV11-1	once	.	TRBJ1-2	TGTGCCAGCAGCCCTGACAGCCACTATGGCTACACCTTC	CASSPDSHYGYTF
TRBV19	few	TRBD1	TRBJ2-3	TGTGCCAGTAGTCCGGGACAGTTCACAGATACGCAGTATTTT	CASSPGQFTDTQYF
TRBV24-1	once	.	TRBJ2-5	TGTGCCACCAGTGATTCCTCACTAGCTGGAGAGACCCAGTACTTC	CATSDSSLAGETQYF
TRBV12-3/TRBV12-4	many	.	TRBJ1-3	TGTGCCAGCAGTTTGTGGCGAAACACCATATATTTT	CASSLWRNTIYF
TRBV5-1	.	.	TRBJ2-7	TGCGCCAGCACCCCCCAGGACAGCCATTACGAGCAGTACTTC	CASTPQDSHYEQYF
TRBV29-1	.	.	TRBJ1-2	TGCAGCGTTGAAAACAGGGAGGGCTATGGCTACACCTTC	CSVENREGYGYTF
TRBV19	.	TRBD1	TRBJ2-7	TGTGCCAGTAGAGGGACAGGGGTGACCTACGAGCAGTACTTC	CASRGTGVTYEQYF
TRBV2	.	.	TRBJ2-1	TGTGCCAGCATACGGTTACTCCCTAGCGATGAGCAGTTCTTC	CASIRLLPSDEQFF
TRBV10-3	.	TRBD1	TRBJ2-1	TGTGCCATCGGCAACAGGGGTCAAAACCCCAATGAGCAGTTCTTC	CAIGNRGQNPNEQFF
TRBV9	.	.	TRBJ2-5	TGTGCCAGCACCAAGACAGCGTACCAAGAGACCCAGTACTTC	CASTKTAYQETQYF
TRBV24-1	.	TRBD1	TRBJ2-3	TGTGCCACCAGTTCAAGGACAGGGGTGTCGGATACGCAGTATTTT	CATSSRTGVSDTQYF
TRBV2	.	TRBD1	TRBJ2-2	TGTGCCAGCAGTTATGGACAGGGGGCAGGCGGGGAGCTGTTTTTT	CASSYGQGAGGELFF
TRBV10-3	once	TRBD2	TRBJ2-7	TGTGCCATCAGTGAGCTAGCGGGAGGGGCATCCTACGAGCAGTACTTC	CAISELAGGASYEQYF
TRBV11-1	.	.	TRBJ2-7	TGTGCCAGCAGCTCCGGGGACAACTACGAGCAGTACTTC	CASSSGDNYEQYF
TRBV6-5	.	TRBD2	TRBJ2-2	TGTGCCAGCAGTTCCGGACTAGCGGGAGGCTCCGGGGAGCTGTTTTTT	CASSSGLAGGSGELFF
TRBV3-1/TRBV3-2	.	TRBD2	TRBJ2-1	TGTGCCAGCAGCCTTCCCGGGACTAGCGGGAGTCAAGACAATGAGCAGTTCTTC	CASSLPGTSGSQDNEQFF
TRBV7-3	.	.	TRBJ2-1	TGTGCCAGCGGAGCTTCTGCGGACAATGAGCAGTTCTTC	CASGASADNEQFF
TRBV2	.	TRBD2	TRBJ2-1	TGTGCCAGCAGTGAAGCGAAACTAGCGGGGGGGATTAATGAGCAGTTCTTC	CASSEAKLAGGINEQFF
TRBV10-2	.	.	TRBJ2-3	TGCGCCAGCAGCCGGTACGGCACAGATACGCAGTATTTT	CASSRYGTDTQYF
TRBV11-2	.	TRBD2	TRBJ2-1	TGTGCCAGCAGCCCAGTATCTAGCGGGATATACAATGAGCAGTTCTTC	CASSPVSSGIYNEQFF
TRBV30	.	.	TRBJ1-1	TGTGCCTCACCGGGGGGCGCCACTGAAGCTTTCTTT	CASPGGATEAFF
TRBV19	.	.	TRBJ1-1	TGTGCCAGTACCCAGAACGTTGAAGCTTTCTTT	CASTQNVEAFF
TRBV9	.	.	TRBJ1-1	TGTGCCAGCAGCGTAGGTCCGGCGGGGAACACTGAAGCTTTCTTT	CASSVGPAGNTEAFF